This T cell receptor (beta chain) was recovered during a study of Ad26.COV2.S vaccination and SARS-CoV-2 variants. Indicated treatment: over 15 received Ad26.COV2.S at low or high dose, single or two shots; roughly 5 received placebo; per-sample allocation not given. Specimens were obtained on day 63 following the first vaccine or placebo injection. This person who donated was an adult of 18-55 years in Boston. Here immunoSEQ multiplex PCR was the method, and the copy in TCRdb shows in-frame clones only, minus some. The table includes some 290,000 clones, around 84% detected once. CDR3 length: 14 residues. Trimming shortened V by 3 bases and J by 2 bases, and 11 bases separated the two germline ends. Germline-derived CDR1 and CDR2 are LGHNT and FRNRAP.

This clonotype originated in a person aged 18-60 years who received the Ad26.COV2.S COVID-19 vaccine or a placebo. V and J are TRBV12-5 and TRBJ2-7; unclear D gene. The material was peripheral blood, obtained in a trial of Ad26.COV2.S vaccine versus placebo. In nucleotides, the CDR3 is TGTGCTAGTGGTTTTGGGCAGCAGCCCTACGAGCAGTACTTC. Its translation is CASGFGQQPYEQYF.